The clone carrying this T cell receptor beta chain was seen a handful of times. These data are taken from a study of shared clonotypes between healthy human individuals. An approximately 200 ng quantity of DNA, some 30,000 T cell genomes, went into the sorted-subset replicate PCRs. Only in-frame clones appear in the TCRdb table, and some are missing; sequencing was by immunoSEQ multiplex PCR. The data contain 2,500,000 or so clones, around 90% of them singletons. Trimming shortened V by 1 base and J by 10 bases, and 16 bases separated the two germline ends. The CDR3 covers 13 residues. Per the germline V gene, CDR1 is GTSNPN and CDR2 is SVGIG (reference sequence).

This clonotype originated in a man in his late teens or twenties in good health. The sample was naive CD4+ T cells sorted from blood. Described subset: CD45RA+ positively selected. This chain uses TRBV30 with TRBJ1-1; D not resolved. The CDR3 here is CAWSEESASVAFF. DNA for the CDR3: TGTGCCTGGAGTGAGGAATCTGCGTCGGTAGCTTTCTTT.